These 17 T cell receptor beta chains came from one sample sequenced in a study of response to subunit inactivated influenza vaccine. TCRdb analysed the RT-PCR reads with MiXCR anew, one entry per CDR3 protein. Seen here are 700,000 to 800,000 distinct CDR3 sequences, around a sixth observed once, and the top ten hold 11%. The specimen comprised PBMCs from blood, sampled 5 days after vaccination. All receptors derive from a man in his forties or fifties who received an inactivated influenza vaccine.

This clonotype was counted only a few times. The chain carries TRBV20-1 and TRBJ2-1; possibly TRBD2 for D (5 bases). This CDR3 contains 12 residues. V shed 5 bases and J shed 8 bases, with 13 bases lying between them. Germline V gene sequence: CDR1 DFQATT, CDR2 SNEGSKA (reference sequence). CDR3 loop: CSALKTTYEQFF. The CDR3 DNA follows: TGCAGTGCTCTAAAGACTACGTATGAGCAGTTCTTC.

This clonotype has a handful of counts. This sequence joins TRBV5-1 and TRBJ1-1; no reliable D call. The V and J ends lost 2 bases and 3 bases respectively, with 11 bases between them. From germline, CDR1 is SGHRS and CDR2 YFSETQ. The CDR3 covers 14 residues. DNA for the CDR3: TGCGCCAGCAGCTTTACCGGGAAAGACACTGAAGCTTTCTTT. This codes for CASSFTGKDTEAFF.

This chain links TRBV6-2 or TRBV6-3 with TRBJ2-1; 9 bases are shared with TRBD1. The ends lost 5 bases at V and 6 bases at J; junction bases unmatched: 8. Looked up from germline, CDR1 is MNHEY and CDR2 is SVGEGT. The length of the CDR3 is 15 residues. The CDR3 loop is CASSGTGGASNEQFF. DNA for the CDR3: TGTGCCAGCAGTGGAACAGGGGGCGCCTCCAATGAGCAGTTCTTC.

This clonotype was picked up a small number of times. V gene TRBV10-3 combines with J gene TRBJ2-3; tentative D call: TRBD1 (6 bases). V lost 6 bases to trimming and J lost 1 base, with 17 bases between them. The germline CDR1 and CDR2 sequences are ENHRY and SYGVKD. The CDR3 length is 16 residues. The CDR3 spells CAISDKGGIGTDTQYF. CDR3 DNA: TGTGCCATCAGCGACAAAGGGGGTATTGGCACAGATACGCAGTATTTT.

This clonotype occurred a few times. J is TRBJ1-6 and V is TRBV6-5; D unclear. Trimming removed 0 bases at V and 10 bases at J, with 7 bases between. This CDR3 is 13 amino acids long. The germline CDR1 and CDR2 sequences are MNHEY and SVGAGI. CDR3 sequence (DNA): TGTGCCAGCAGTTACTCGATAGACTCACCCCTCCACTTT. As protein: CASSYSIDSPLHF.

The chain is built from TRBV6-2 or TRBV6-3 and TRBJ1-1; unclear D gene. Per the germline V gene, CDR1 is MNHEY and CDR2 is SVGEGT. The CDR3 is 16 amino acids. Trimming pared 0 bases from V and 1 base from J, leaving 12 bases between. The CDR3 nucleotides are TGTGCCAGCAGTTACTCAACCCACGATAAGAACACTGAAGCTTTCTTT. Encoded protein: CASSYSTHDKNTEAFF.

This clonotype was seen ten or more times. The chain uses TRBV12-3 or TRBV12-4 and TRBJ2-3; D is unclear. This CDR3 has 15 amino acids. The V end lost 4 bases, the J end lost 4 bases, and 15 bases lay between the germline ends. In nucleotides, the CDR3 is TGTGCCAGCAGTTCCGGCTTTACAGCCCCAGATACGCAGTATTTT. Translated, it gives CASSSGFTAPDTQYF.

The chain joins TRBV20-1 to TRBJ2-1; TRBD2 agrees at 9 bases. The CDR3 spans 17 residues. Germline V CDR1 and CDR2: DFQATT, SNEGSKA (reference sequence). V gave up 3 bases and J gave up 5 bases; unmatched junction bases: 14. DNA of the CDR3: TGCAGTGCTAGCCCCCTTAGTCTAGCGGGAAGTAACAATGAGCAGTTCTTC. Its translation is CSASPLSLAGSNNEQFF.

This clonotype was seen more than once but under ten times. V and J are TRBV28 and TRBJ2-7; D is undetermined. The CDR3 contains 15 residues. Trimming removed 3 bases from V and 3 bases from J, with 15 bases in between. Germline loops: CDR1 MDHEN, CDR2 SYDVKM. Written as DNA, the CDR3 is TGTGCCAGCAGTTTCCCGAGACGAAAGGTCTACGAGCAGTACTTC. As protein: CASSFPRRKVYEQYF.

In this sample, this clonotype is medium-sized. The junction departs from germline at one end; a sequencing error may be responsible. The chain employs TRBV7-2 and TRBJ2-3; no reliable D call. This CDR3 has 11 residues. Germline assignment: CDR1 SGHTA and CDR2 FQGNSA. This CDR3 is CASSLADTQYF. The CDR3 DNA is TGTGCCAGCAGTTTAGCAGATACGCAGTATTTT.

The J gene is TRBJ2-6, the V gene TRBV5-4; TRBD1 aligns across 8 bases. Germline CDR1 reads SGHNT; CDR2 reads YYREEE (reference sequence). The CDR3 spans 16 residues. V dropped 0 bases and J dropped 4; count of bases not matched to a gene: 3. CDR3 nucleotides: TGTGCCAGCAGCTTGGCCAGGGGGCTGGGGGCCAACGTCCTGACTTTC. Translated, it gives CASSLARGLGANVLTF.

This clonotype has a count of ten or more. The V call is TRBV5-1, the J call TRBJ2-2; a possible D gene is TRBD1 (6 bases). Trimming left V 3 bases short and J 5 bases short, with 17 bases between. The germline V gene has CDR1 SGHRS and CDR2 YFSETQ. The CDR3 has 16 amino acids. This chain's CDR3 is CASSSSPGQGTGELFF. For the CDR3, the DNA is TGCGCCAGCAGCTCATCCCCGGGCCAGGGGACCGGGGAGCTGTTTTTT.

This clonotype came up many times. This chain's CDR3 is CSAPVDSGGLTQYF. The CDR3, as DNA: TGCAGTGCTCCAGTGGATAGCGGGGGCCTGACCCAGTACTTC. The chain is built from TRBV20-1 and TRBJ2-5; 9 bases are a match to TRBD2. There are 14 residues in the CDR3. The V segment lost 5 bases and the J segment 7 bases; nucleotides outside the gene matches: 11. CDR1 and CDR2 from the germline V gene are DFQATT and SNEGSKA (reference sequence).

The chain joins TRBV25-1 to TRBJ1-2; no definite D call. The CDR3 totals 11 residues. The germline V and J ends were trimmed by 2 bases and 5 bases, with 3 bases remaining between them. CDR1 and CDR2 (germline): MGHDK, SYGVNS. The CDR3 coding sequence is TGTGCCAGCAGTGAAGTGTATGGCTACACCTTC. Translating it yields CASSEVYGYTF.

This clonotype occurred a few times. One end of the junction fails to match germline, which may point to a read error. The chain couples TRBV7-7 to TRBJ1-5, with D perhaps matching TRBD1 (5 bases). The CDR3 contains 15 residues. CDR1 SSHAT and CDR2 FNYEAQ come from the germline V gene (reference sequence). The CDR3 protein is CASSPNCRGYQPQHF. In DNA, the CDR3 is TGTGCTAGCAGCCCCAACTGTAGGGGATATCAGCCCCAGCATTTT.

This CDR3 reads CASSGLATSYNEQFF. The CDR3 DNA follows: TGTGCCAGCAGCGGGCTAGCGACGTCCTACAATGAGCAGTTCTTC. The chain carries TRBV6-1 and TRBJ2-1; weak D call: TRBD2 (6 bases). Germline loops: CDR1 MNHNS, CDR2 SASEGT. The CDR3 spans 15 residues. Trimming removed 6 bases from V and 1 base from J, with 13 bases in between.

The table lists this clonotype with a few counts. This chain uses TRBV12-3 or TRBV12-4 with TRBJ2-1; TRBD2 agrees at 13 bases. The ends lost 6 bases at V and 10 bases at J; junction bases unmatched: 18. The CDR3 runs to 18 residues. The CDR3 spells CASSSGTSGKGFEGEQFF. The CDR3 DNA sequence: TGTGCCAGCAGCTCCGGGACTAGCGGGAAGGGGTTTGAGGGAGAGCAGTTCTTC.